Below, 19 T cell receptor beta chains from the same sample are listed, as sequenced in a study of shared clonotypes between healthy human individuals. Using immunoSEQ multiplex PCR, the repertoire was profiled, and TCRdb retains in-frame clones only, with some absent. The repertoire holds over 2,000,000 clones, with over 85% as singletons. The naive CD8 population came from CD45RO-negative cells selected for CCR7, without terminally differentiated effector memory CD45RA+ cells. Input material: naive CD8+ T cells from PBMCs. Source of these receptors: a young man in good health. Some clones in this sample may be carry-over from other donors' samples.

J is TRBJ1-4 and V is TRBV23-1; D is possibly TRBD1 (6 bases). TRBV23-1 is annotated as an ORF whose role is uncertain. This CDR3 has 16 amino acids. V lost 4 bases and J 3 bases, leaving 15 bases between the germline ends. CDR3 sequence (DNA): TGCGCCAGCAGTCTACGGAAGGGGGACCCTAATGAAAAACTGTTTTTT. Residues: CASSLRKGDPNEKLFF.

The CDR3 sequence is CASSPLSGAHSYEQYF. The DNA of the CDR3 is TGTGCCAGCAGCCCCCTTTCCGGGGCCCACTCCTACGAGCAGTACTTC. V gene TRBV7-9 combines with J gene TRBJ2-7, with D perhaps given as TRBD1 or TRBD2 (5 bases each). CDR1 is SEHNR and CDR2 is FQNEAQ in the germline V gene (reference sequence). This CDR3 region has 16 residues. Trimming took 5 bases from V and 0 from J, leaving 17 bases between them.

About this clone: A read error may explain this, as a much larger clone is one base away. The same CDR3 arises from other DNA sequences in this sample as well. V gene TRBV9 combines with J gene TRBJ2-1; tentatively, D is TRBD2 (5 bases). The CDR3 is 15 residues long. Trimming left V 0 bases short and J 2 bases short, with 9 bases between. Germline V lookup: CDR1 SGDLS, CDR2 YYNGEE. CDR3 DNA: TGTGCCAGCAGCGTAGACGGGGTTCCCTACAATGAGCAGTTCTTC. Translation: CASSVDGVPYNEQFF.

This chain links TRBV27 with TRBJ2-7, with D tentatively TRBD1 or TRBD2 (5 bases each). The CDR3 extends over 14 amino acids. Trimming stripped 5 bases from V and 2 bases from J, with 13 bases between. Germline CDR1 reads MNHEY; CDR2 reads SMNVEV (reference sequence). CDR3 coding DNA: TGTGCCAGCAGTCACCGGGACGGTACCTACGAGCAGTACTTC. Protein product: CASSHRDGTYEQYF.

The chain employs TRBV2 and TRBJ2-7; D is unclear. CDR1 and CDR2 (germline): SNHLY, FYNNEI. The CDR3 is made up of 13 amino acids. V was shortened by 7 bases and J by 3 bases, with 13 bases between the two germline ends. This CDR3 is CASIGRVGYEQYF. Written as DNA, the CDR3 is TGTGCCAGCATTGGCCGGGTGGGCTACGAGCAGTACTTC.

The rearrangement uses TRBV7-8 and TRBJ1-1; D call uncertain. Trimming stripped 2 bases from V and 4 bases from J, with 29 bases between. CDR3 length: 20 residues. From germline, CDR1 is SGHVS and CDR2 FQNEAQ. The CDR3 coding sequence is TGTGCCAGCAGCTTACAGGCCATCTTAGCTCCCGTCTCGTTACCCACTGAAGCTTTCTTT. This codes for CASSLQAILAPVSLPTEAFF.

This chain links TRBV7-9 with TRBJ1-5; D not certain. Deletions cut 1 base from V and 0 bases from J, with 7 bases between. The CDR3 length is 15 residues. Per the germline V gene, CDR1 is SEHNR and CDR2 is FQNEAQ (reference sequence). CDR3: CASSLDVTSNQPQHF. CDR3 coding DNA: TGTGCCAGCAGCTTAGACGTTACTAGCAATCAGCCCCAGCATTTT.

Points on this clone: This sample includes further DNA sequences coding for the same CDR3. The gene calls are TRBV5-6 and TRBJ1-2; D is undetermined. Germline lookup yields CDR1 SGHDT and CDR2 YYEEEE. This CDR3 is built from 13 residues. Trimming took 2 bases from V and 1 from J, leaving 6 bases between them. The CDR3 nucleotides read TGTGCCAGCAGCTTCGGCAGTAACTATGGCTACACCTTC. It encodes CASSFGSNYGYTF.

The genes are TRBV5-6 and TRBJ2-2; D might be TRBD1 (7 bases). V dropped 4 bases and J dropped 1 base, with 14 bases sitting between them. Looked up from germline, CDR1 is SGHDT and CDR2 is YYEEEE. The CDR3 runs to 16 residues. The CDR3 here is CASSTGGQLNTGELFF. The CDR3 nucleotides read TGTGCCAGCAGCACCGGGGGACAGCTGAACACCGGGGAGCTGTTTTTT. Filled out from reference TRBV5-6 and TRBJ2-2, the complete variable domain reads DAGVTQSPTHLIKTRGQQVTLRCSPKSGHDTVSWYQQALGQGPQFIFQYYEEEERQRGNFPDRFSGHQFPNYSSELNVNALLLGDSALYLCASSTGGQLNTGELFFGEGSRLTVL.

The chain uses TRBV19 and TRBJ1-1; perhaps TRBD1 as D (5 bases). CDR1 is LNHDA and CDR2 is SQIVND in the germline V gene (reference sequence). Trimming took 4 bases from V and 1 from J, leaving 16 bases between them. The CDR3 covers 16 residues. CDR3 loop: CASSTARRVWNTEAFF. CDR3 DNA: TGTGCCAGTAGTACCGCCCGCAGGGTCTGGAACACTGAAGCTTTCTTT.

The chain employs TRBV10-2 and TRBJ2-7; 8 bases align to TRBD2. The CDR3 covers 13 residues. J gave up 2 bases and V 5 bases, and 2 bases lay outside the gene matches. Germline V CDR1 and CDR2: WSHSY, SAAADI. This CDR3 is CASSFSGAYEQYF. For the CDR3, the DNA is TGCGCCAGCAGTTTTAGCGGGGCCTACGAGCAGTACTTC.

This CDR3 is CASSLSVEDRQETQYF. Written as DNA, the CDR3 is TGTGCCAGCAGCTTATCGGTTGAGGACAGGCAAGAGACCCAGTACTTC. The chain uses TRBV7-9 and TRBJ2-5, with 7 bases identical to TRBD1. CDR3 length: 16 residues. After removal of 2 bases from V and 2 bases from J, the junction contained 8 bases not matched to a gene. Germline V gene lookup returns CDR1 SEHNR and CDR2 FQNEAQ (reference sequence).

The chain carries TRBV7-9 and TRBJ2-6; 9 bases agree with TRBD1. Germline CDR1 and CDR2: SEHNR and FQNEAQ (reference sequence). The CDR3 loop spans 19 amino acids. With 3 bases clipped from V and 0 bases from J, the junction kept 9 bases outside the gene matches. The DNA for the CDR3 is TGTGCCAGCAGCTTGGGACAGGGTTTCTCCGGCTCTGGGGCCAACGTCCTGACTTTC. Its translation: CASSLGQGFSGSGANVLTF.

The rearrangement joins TRBV15 to TRBJ2-1; 9 positions match TRBD2. Germline V gene lookup returns CDR1 LNHNV and CDR2 YYDKDF (reference sequence). The CDR3 contains 18 residues. The V gene end was trimmed by 0 bases and the J gene end by 3 bases; junction bases not matched to a gene: 9. The CDR3 here is CATSRDLISGSFYNEQFF. The DNA for the CDR3 is TGTGCCACCAGCAGAGATTTGATTAGCGGGAGTTTCTACAATGAGCAGTTCTTC. Full variable domain (remainder filled in from reference TRBV15 and TRBJ2-1): DAMVIQNPRYQVTQFGKPVTLSCSQTLNHNVMYWYQQKSSQAPKLLFHYYDKDFNNEADTPDNFQSRRPNTSFCFLDIRSPGLGDTAMYLCATSRDLISGSFYNEQFFGPGTRLTVL.

The rearrangement links TRBV7-2 to TRBJ1-2; D not resolved. The CDR3 loop spans 13 amino acids. Germline loops: CDR1 SGHTA, CDR2 FQGNSA. The V end was cut by 5 bases, the J end by 4 bases, with 11 bases between. DNA for the CDR3: TGTGCCAGCAGCCCCGAAGGGCGCTATGGCTACACCTTC. Translated: CASSPEGRYGYTF.

The V call is TRBV14, the J call TRBJ2-1; D may be TRBD2 (6 bases). CDR3 length: 12 residues. V was trimmed by 5 bases and J by 7 bases, leaving 9 bases between them. Looked up from germline, CDR1 is SGHDN and CDR2 is FVKESK. CDR3: CASSWEVNEQFF. The CDR3 bases are TGTGCCAGCAGCTGGGAGGTTAATGAGCAGTTCTTC.

The chain joins TRBV6-1 to TRBJ2-2; possibly TRBD2 for D (5 bases). Between the trimmed V and J ends, which lost 6 bases and 4 bases, there was a span of 15 bases. Germline values: CDR1 MNHNS, CDR2 SASEGT. CDR3 length equals 15 residues. The CDR3 bases are TGTGCCAGCAGGTCCCCGGGCCTAGCCACCGGGGAGCTGTTTTTT. Its protein is CASRSPGLATGELFF.

The chain joins TRBV7-9 to TRBJ2-7; 9 bases agree with TRBD1. Looked up from germline, CDR1 is SEHNR and CDR2 is FQNEAQ (reference sequence). Germline trimming cut 0 bases from V and 6 bases from J; bases unmatched to any gene: 6. This CDR3 is 15 amino acids long. CDR3 in amino acids: CASSLAGTGISEQYF. The CDR3 coding sequence is TGTGCCAGCAGCTTAGCCGGGACAGGGATTAGCGAGCAGTACTTC.

The sample holds a few counts of this clone. CDR3 DNA sequence: TGCGCCAGCAGCTTTACAACTCGACAGGGGGACACTGAAGCTTTCTTT. Its translation is CASSFTTRQGDTEAFF. The chain recombines TRBV5-1 with TRBJ1-1; 9 bases are shared with TRBD1. V shed 2 bases and J 3 bases; nucleotides not matched to a gene: 8. CDR1 is SGHRS, CDR2 YFSETQ, per germline. This CDR3 is built from 16 residues.